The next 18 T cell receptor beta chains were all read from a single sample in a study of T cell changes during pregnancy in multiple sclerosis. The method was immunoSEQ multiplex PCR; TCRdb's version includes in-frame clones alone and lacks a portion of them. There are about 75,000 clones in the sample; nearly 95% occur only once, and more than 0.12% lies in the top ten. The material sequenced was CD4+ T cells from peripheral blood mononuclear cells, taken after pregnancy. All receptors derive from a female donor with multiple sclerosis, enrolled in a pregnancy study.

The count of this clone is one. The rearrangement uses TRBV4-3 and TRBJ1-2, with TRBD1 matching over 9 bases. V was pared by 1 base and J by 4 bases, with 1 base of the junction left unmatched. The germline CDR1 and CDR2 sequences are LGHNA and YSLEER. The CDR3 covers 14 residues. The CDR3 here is CASSQGDRVYGYTF. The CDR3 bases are TGCGCCAGCAGCCAAGGGGACAGGGTCTATGGCTACACCTTC.

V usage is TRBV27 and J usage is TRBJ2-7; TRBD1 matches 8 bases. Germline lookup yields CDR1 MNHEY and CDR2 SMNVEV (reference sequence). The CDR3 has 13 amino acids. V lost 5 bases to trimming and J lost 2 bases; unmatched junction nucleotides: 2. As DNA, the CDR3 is TGTGCCAGCAGTGCGACAGGGGCCTACGAGCAGTACTTC. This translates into CASSATGAYEQYF.

The CDR3 region has the DNA TGTGCCAGCAGCCCCGCCCCGCAGACAGGGCCAGCTTTCTTT. It encodes CASSPAPQTGPAFF. The rearrangement uses TRBV7-2 and TRBJ1-1, with 7 bases lining up with TRBD1. Trimming removed 5 bases from V and 10 bases from J; junction bases left unmatched: 13. Germline CDR1 and CDR2: SGHTA and FQGNSA. The CDR3 is made up of 14 amino acids.

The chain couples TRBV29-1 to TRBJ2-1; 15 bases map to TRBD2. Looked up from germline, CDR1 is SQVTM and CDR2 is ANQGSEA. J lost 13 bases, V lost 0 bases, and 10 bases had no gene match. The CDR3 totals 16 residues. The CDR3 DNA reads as TGCAGCGTTGAAGAAAATCCGGGACTAGCGGGAGGTGAACAGTTCTTC. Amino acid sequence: CSVEENPGLAGGEQFF.

CDR3 sequence (DNA): TGTGCCAGCAGTTCGGACCAAACGGGATTAACAGATACGCAGTATTTT. It encodes CASSSDQTGLTDTQYF. The chain links TRBV27 to TRBJ2-3; tentatively, D is TRBD2 (5 bases). V shed 4 bases and J shed 3 bases, with 17 bases lying between them. Germline CDR1 MNHEY, CDR2 SMNVEV (reference sequence). The CDR3 sequence is 16 residues long.

The CDR3 is CAISVKGTGGNEQFF. The CDR3 DNA follows: TGTGCCATCAGTGTTAAGGGGACAGGGGGCAATGAGCAGTTCTTC. The chain recombines TRBV10-3 with TRBJ2-1, with 11 bases fitting TRBD1. The V gene end was trimmed by 4 bases and the J gene end by 6 bases; junction bases not matched to a gene: 5. CDR3 length: 15 amino acids. The germline gives CDR1 ENHRY, CDR2 SYGVKD.

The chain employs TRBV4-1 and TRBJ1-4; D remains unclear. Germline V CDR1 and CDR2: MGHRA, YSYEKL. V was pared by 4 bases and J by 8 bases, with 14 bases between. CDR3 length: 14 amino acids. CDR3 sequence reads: CASSPRTPDEKLFF. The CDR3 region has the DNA TGCGCCAGCAGCCCTAGGACTCCCGACGAAAAACTGTTTTTT.

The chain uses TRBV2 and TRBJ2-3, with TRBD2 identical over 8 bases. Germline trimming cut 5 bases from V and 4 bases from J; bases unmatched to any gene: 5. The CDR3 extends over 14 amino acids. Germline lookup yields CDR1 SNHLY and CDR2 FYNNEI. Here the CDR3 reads CASSLAGGADTQYF. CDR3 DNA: TGTGCCAGCAGTCTAGCGGGTGGGGCAGATACGCAGTATTTT.

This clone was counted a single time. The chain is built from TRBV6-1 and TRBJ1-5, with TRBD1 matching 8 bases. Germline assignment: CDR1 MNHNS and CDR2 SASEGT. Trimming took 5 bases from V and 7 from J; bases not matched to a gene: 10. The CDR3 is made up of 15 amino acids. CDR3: CASSRRGTGPQPQHF. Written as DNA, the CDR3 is TGTGCCAGCAGTCGAAGGGGGACAGGTCCCCAGCCCCAGCATTTT.

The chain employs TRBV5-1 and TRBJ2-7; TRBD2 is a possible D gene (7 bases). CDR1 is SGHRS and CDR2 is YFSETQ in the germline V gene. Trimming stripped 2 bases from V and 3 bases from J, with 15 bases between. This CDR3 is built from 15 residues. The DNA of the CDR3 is TGCGCCAGCAGCTTCGGAGGGGGGGGCTTCTACGAGCAGTACTTC. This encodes CASSFGGGGFYEQYF. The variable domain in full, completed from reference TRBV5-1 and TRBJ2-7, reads KAGVTQTPRYLIKTRGQQVTLSCSPISGHRSVSWYQQTPGQGLQFLFEYFSETQRNKGNFPGRFSGRQFSNSRSEMNVSTLELGDSALYLCASSFGGGGFYEQYFGPGTRLTVT.

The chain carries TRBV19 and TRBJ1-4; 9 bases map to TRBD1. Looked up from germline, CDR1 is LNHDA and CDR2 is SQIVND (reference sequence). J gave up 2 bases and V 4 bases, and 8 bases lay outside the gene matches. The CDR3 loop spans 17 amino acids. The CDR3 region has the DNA TGTGCCAGTAGTACGGGACAGGGAAGTCGCACTAATGAAAAACTGTTTTTT. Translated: CASSTGQGSRTNEKLFF.

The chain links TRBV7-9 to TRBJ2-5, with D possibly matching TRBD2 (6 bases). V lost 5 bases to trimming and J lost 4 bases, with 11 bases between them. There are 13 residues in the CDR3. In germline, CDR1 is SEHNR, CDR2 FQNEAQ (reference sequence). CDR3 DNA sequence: TGTGCCAGCAGCGGGGGGTGGGGAGAGACCCAGTACTTC. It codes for CASSGGWGETQYF.

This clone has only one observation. CDR3 amino acids: CASSEWGRTDYNEQFF. DNA for the CDR3: TGTGCCAGCAGTGAATGGGGTAGGACAGATTACAATGAGCAGTTCTTC. This chain uses TRBV6-1 with TRBJ2-1, with D possibly matching TRBD1 (6 bases). Per germline, CDR1 MNHNS and CDR2 SASEGT. V gave up 2 bases and J gave up 4 bases, with 15 bases separating them. The CDR3 loop spans 16 amino acids.

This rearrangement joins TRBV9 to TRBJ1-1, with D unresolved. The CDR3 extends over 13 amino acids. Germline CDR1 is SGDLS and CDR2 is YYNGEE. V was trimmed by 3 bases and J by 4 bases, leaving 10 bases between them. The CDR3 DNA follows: TGTGCCAGCAGCGCCAATCACTTCACTGAAGCTTTCTTT. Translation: CASSANHFTEAFF.

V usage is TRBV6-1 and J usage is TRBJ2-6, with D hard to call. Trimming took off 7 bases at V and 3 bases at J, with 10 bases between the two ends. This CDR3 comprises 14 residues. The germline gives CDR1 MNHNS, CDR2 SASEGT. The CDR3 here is CASISGRGANVLTF. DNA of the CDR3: TGTGCCAGCATCTCTGGGCGTGGGGCCAACGTCCTGACTTTC.

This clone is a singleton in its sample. The CDR3 is CAWSRGTGLPNQPQHF. CDR3 DNA sequence: TGTGCCTGGAGTCGGGGGACAGGTCTACCAAATCAGCCCCAGCATTTT. The chain links TRBV30 to TRBJ1-5, with 8 nucleotides matching TRBD1. The junction had 10 bases not matched to a gene; V was cut back by 2 bases and J by 4 bases. CDR1 GTSNPN and CDR2 SVGIG come from the germline V gene (reference sequence). The CDR3 sequence is 16 residues long.

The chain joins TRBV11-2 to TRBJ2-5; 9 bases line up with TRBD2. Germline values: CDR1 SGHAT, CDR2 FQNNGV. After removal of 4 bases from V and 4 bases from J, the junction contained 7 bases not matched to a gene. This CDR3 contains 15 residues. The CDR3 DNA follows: TGTGCCAGCAGCTCACCAGGGCGGGGGGGAGAGACCCAGTACTTC. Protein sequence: CASSSPGRGGETQYF.

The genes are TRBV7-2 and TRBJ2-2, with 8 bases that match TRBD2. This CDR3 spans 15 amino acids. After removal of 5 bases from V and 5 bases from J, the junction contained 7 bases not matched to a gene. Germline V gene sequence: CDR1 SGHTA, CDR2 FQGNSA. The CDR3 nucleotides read TGTGCCAGCAGCCTGAGCGGGAGTGTTACCGGGGAGCTGTTTTTT. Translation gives CASSLSGSVTGELFF.